Following are 3 T cell receptor beta chains from one sample sequenced in a study of T cell responses to AZD1222 COVID-19 vaccine. Generated by immunoSEQ multiplex PCR, the TCRdb table keeps only in-frame clones and is missing some. In the table there are about 48,000 clones, about 86% of which are singletons. Sequenced material: peripheral blood, taken 28 days after the second AZD1222 dose. These receptors all come from an adult who received the AZD1222 COVID-19 vaccine.

The rearrangement joins TRBV27 to TRBJ2-7, with 8 bases that match TRBD2. The ends lost 3 bases at V and 3 bases at J; junction bases unmatched: 4. Germline V lookup: CDR1 MNHEY, CDR2 SMNVEV (reference sequence). The CDR3 length is 14 residues. CDR3 nucleotides: TGTGCCAGCAGTTTCCGGGAGGGCTACTACGAGCAGTACTTC. Protein product: CASSFREGYYEQYF.

This sequence joins TRBV3-1 (or the pseudogene TRBV3-2) and TRBJ1-5, with D uncertain. The CDR3 contains 13 residues. V lost 2 bases and J 1 base, leaving 3 bases between the germline ends. Germline CDR1 reads LGHDT; CDR2 reads YNNKEL (reference sequence). The chain's CDR3 is CASSQQSNQPQHF. The CDR3 bases are TGTGCCAGCAGCCAACAAAGCAATCAGCCCCAGCATTTT.

The genes are TRBV29-1 and TRBJ1-2; D is unresolved. Trimming removed 6 bases from V and 1 base from J, with 12 bases in between. The CDR3 has 13 amino acids. The germline gives CDR1 SQVTM, CDR2 ANQGSEA. This chain's CDR3 is CSVGWRSNYGYTF. In DNA, the CDR3 is TGCAGCGTGGGTTGGCGGAGTAACTATGGCTACACCTTC. The complete variable domain, with remaining parts taken from reference TRBV29-1 and TRBJ1-2, reads SAVISQKPSRDICQRGTSLTIQCQVDSQVTMMFWYRQQPGQSLTLIATANQGSEATYESGFVIDKFPISRPNLTFSTLTVSNMSPEDSSIYLCSVGWRSNYGYTFGSGTRLTVV.